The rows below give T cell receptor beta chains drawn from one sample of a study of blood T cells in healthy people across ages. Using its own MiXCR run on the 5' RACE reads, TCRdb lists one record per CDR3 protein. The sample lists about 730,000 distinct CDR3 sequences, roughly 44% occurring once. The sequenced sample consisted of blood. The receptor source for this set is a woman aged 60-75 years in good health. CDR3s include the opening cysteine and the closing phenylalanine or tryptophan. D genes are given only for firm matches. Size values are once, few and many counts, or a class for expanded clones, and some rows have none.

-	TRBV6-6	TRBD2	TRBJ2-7	CATTSGSSYEQYF	TGTGCCACCACTAGCGGGAGCTCCTACGAGCAGTACTTC
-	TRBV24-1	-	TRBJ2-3	CATSSSRGGQDTQYF	TGTGCCACCAGTTCCTCGAGGGGGGGGCAAGATACGCAGTATTTT
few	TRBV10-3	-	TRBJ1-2	CAISVENYGYTF	TGTGCCATCAGTGTGGAGAACTATGGCTACACCTTC
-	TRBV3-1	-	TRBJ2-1	CASRPRRRAEQFF	TGTGCCAGCAGACCCCGTAGGCGCGCTGAGCAGTTCTTC
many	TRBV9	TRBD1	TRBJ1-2	CASSSGGYYGYTF	TGTGCCAGCAGCTCAGGGGGATACTATGGCTACACCTTC
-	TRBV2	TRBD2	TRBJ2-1	CASTTSASYNEQFF	TGTGCCAGCACTACTAGCGCTTCCTACAATGAGCAGTTCTTC
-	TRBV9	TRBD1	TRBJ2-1	CASSVGGTGSYNEQFF	TGTGCCAGCAGCGTAGGGGGGACAGGCTCCTACAATGAGCAGTTCTTC
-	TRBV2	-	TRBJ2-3	CASRKTFTDTQYF	TGTGCCAGCAGAAAGACTTTCACAGATACGCAGTATTTT
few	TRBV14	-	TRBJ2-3	CASSAELADTQYF	TGTGCCAGCAGCGCGGAACTGGCAGATACGCAGTATTTT
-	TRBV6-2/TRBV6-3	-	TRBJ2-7	CASSYEAASYEQYF	TGTGCCAGCAGTTATGAGGCAGCCTCCTACGAGCAGTACTTC
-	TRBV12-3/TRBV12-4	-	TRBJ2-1	CASSFETPGNEQFF	TGTGCCAGCAGTTTCGAGACTCCGGGGAATGAGCAGTTCTTC
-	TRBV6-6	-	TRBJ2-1	CASRHGIYNEQFF	TGTGCCAGCAGGCACGGGATTTACAATGAGCAGTTCTTC
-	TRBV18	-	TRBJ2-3	CASSPQTDTDTQYF	TGTGCCAGCTCACCGCAGACAGACACAGATACGCAGTATTTT
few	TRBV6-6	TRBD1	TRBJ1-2	CASRDRHYTF	TGTGCCAGCAGGGACAGGCACTACACCTTC
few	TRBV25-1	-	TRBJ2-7	CASSETGIFSYEQYF	TGTGCCAGCAGTGAGACAGGAATTTTTTCCTACGAGCAGTACTTC
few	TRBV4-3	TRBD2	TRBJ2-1	CASSQVVAGGVSGEQFF	TGCGCCAGCAGCCAAGTAGTAGCGGGAGGTGTAAGTGGTGAGCAGTTCTTC
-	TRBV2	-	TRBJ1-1	CASLWEDTEAFF	TGTGCCAGCCTTTGGGAGGACACTGAAGCTTTCTTT
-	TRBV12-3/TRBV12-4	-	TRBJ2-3	CAINPLTSAQGGTQYF	TGTGCCATCAACCCGCTGACTAGCGCCCAGGGGGGTACGCAGTATTTT
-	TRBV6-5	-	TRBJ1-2	CASSGNNYGYTF	TGTGCCAGCAGTGGCAATAACTATGGCTACACCTTC
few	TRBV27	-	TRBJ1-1	CATTSGQGQAFF	TGTGCCACCACTTCGGGGCAGGGACAAGCTTTCTTT
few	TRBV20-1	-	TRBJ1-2	CSATRARVYGYTF	TGCAGTGCTACCAGGGCACGGGTCTATGGCTACACCTTC
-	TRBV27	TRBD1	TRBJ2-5	CASSSRGTGSGQYF	TGTGCCAGCAGTTCCCGTGGGACAGGGTCTGGGCAGTACTTC
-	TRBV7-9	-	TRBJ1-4	CASSLGDNEKLFF	TGTGCCAGCAGCCTGGGGGATAATGAAAAACTGTTTTTT
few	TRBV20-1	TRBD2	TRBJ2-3	CSAPETSGGTDTQYF	TGCAGTGCTCCCGAGACTAGCGGGGGAACAGATACGCAGTATTTT
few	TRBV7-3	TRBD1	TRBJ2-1	CASSQGDNEQFF	TGTGCCAGCAGCCAGGGGGACAATGAGCAGTTCTTC
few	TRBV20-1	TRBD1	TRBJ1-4	CSARDRGPSREKLFF	TGCAGTGCAAGGGACAGGGGCCCCTCTCGGGAAAAACTGTTTTTT
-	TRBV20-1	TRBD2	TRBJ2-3	CSARTRGRGDLDTQYF	TGCAGTGCTAGGACCCGGGGGCGGGGGGATTTAGATACGCAGTATTTT
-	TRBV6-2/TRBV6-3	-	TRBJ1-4	CASSYQQGREKLFF	TGTGCCAGCAGTTATCAGCAGGGACGCGAAAAACTGTTTTTT
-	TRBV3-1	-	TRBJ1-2	CASSQNEGYGYTF	TGTGCCAGCAGCCAAAACGAGGGCTATGGCTACACCTTC
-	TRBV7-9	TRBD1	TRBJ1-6	CASSLSRDRASPPHF	TGTGCCAGCAGCCTAAGCCGGGACAGGGCTTCACCCCCCCACTTT
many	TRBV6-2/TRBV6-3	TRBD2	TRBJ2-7	CASSLLGGTSGYEQYF	TGTGCCAGCAGTTTACTTGGCGGGACTAGCGGATACGAGCAGTACTTC
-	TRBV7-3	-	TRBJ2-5	CASSLQGPDGSETQYF	TGTGCCAGCAGCCTCCAGGGCCCGGACGGTTCAGAGACCCAGTACTTC
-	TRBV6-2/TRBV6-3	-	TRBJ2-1	CASSYPPSSNERFF	TGTGCCAGCAGTTATCCCCCTAGCAGCAATGAGCGGTTCTTC
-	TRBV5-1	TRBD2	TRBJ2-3	CASSFTNGGSRGTQYF	TGCGCCAGCAGCTTTACTAACGGGGGGTCTCGGGGTACGCAGTATTTT
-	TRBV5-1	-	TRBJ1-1	CASTLDTNTEAFF	TGCGCCAGCACCCTCGATACTAACACTGAAGCTTTCTTT
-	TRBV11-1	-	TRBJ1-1	CASSPGEKGEVTEAFF	TGTGCCAGCAGCCCCGGGGAAAAGGGTGAGGTCACTGAAGCTTTCTTT
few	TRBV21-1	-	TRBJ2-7	CASSRRWGDYEQYF	TGTGCCAGCAGCAGAAGGTGGGGGGACTACGAGCAGTACTTC